The source of this T cell receptor beta chain is a study of T-cell reconstitution after alpha-beta-depleted transplantation in children. Ten or more counts support this clonotype. Its matching antigen is unknown. It was with unique molecular identifiers that the TCRbeta library was prepared. TCRdb redid the calling of the PCR reads with MiXCR, one entry per CDR3 protein. Of 200,000 to 250,000 distinct CDR3 sequences in the sample, just under 8.5% are singletons; the top ten hold 5% to 8%. The germline V gene has CDR1 MGHDK and CDR2 SYGVNS. V lost 2 bases and J 9 bases, leaving 14 bases between the germline ends. This CDR3 is 15 amino acids long. General study findings and limits: One year post-transplant, T-cell counts and diversity were largely derived from T cells produced anew. There were reportedly several hundred expanded graft clones from which alpha-beta T cells came about two months after transplant. Some patients' high day-60 TCRbeta diversity was traced to surviving recipient T cells and thymic progenitors.

Specimen: PBMCs, mostly from graft donor cells, collected 180 days after TCRalphabeta/CD19-depleted stem cell transplant. The receptor was isolated from a male patient between 10 and 17 years old who had a stem cell transplant for acute lymphoblastic leukemia, so the T cells may come from the graft donor. V and J are TRBV25-1 and TRBJ1-6, with unresolved D. CDR3 in amino acids: CASSERPGLGSPLHF. CDR3 nucleotide sequence: TGTGCCAGCAGTGAACGGCCGGGGTTAGGTTCACCCCTCCACTTT.